Here is one TCR beta chain with its context. Its antigen remains unidentified. The assay was immunoSEQ multiplex PCR, and TCRdb's table has in-frame clones only and misses some. Of 150,000 to 190,000 clones listed, 90% were seen once; the top ten hold roughly 1.9%. This sample was included in a study of T cell responses to AZD1222 COVID-19 vaccine. The CDR3 is made up of 14 amino acids. Trimming left V 6 bases short and J 1 base short, with 9 bases between. The V gene's germline CDR1 is MNHEY and CDR2 SMNVEV (reference sequence). General study results and limits: The CD4 TCRs associated with vaccination extended across spike and predominated at 160-218 and 743-854. Clonal diversity was possibly underestimated; the donors were predominantly white British and more often female. The study sampled repertoires only after the peak T cell response.

The sample in question was peripheral blood, obtained on day 0 of AZD1222 vaccination. This sequence joins TRBV27 and TRBJ2-2; a possible D gene is TRBD1 (5 bases). The clonotype comes from an adult in good health. The CDR3 spells CASRLDRNTGELFF. DNA for the CDR3: TGTGCCAGCAGATTAGACAGGAACACCGGGGAGCTGTTTTTT.